The 7 T cell receptor beta chains below come from one sample, sequenced in a study of blood T cells in healthy people across ages. For the second PCR, which ran for 7 to 11 cycles, a sample-barcoded 5' primer and a J-beta primer mix were used. TCRdb fed the 5' RACE reads into MiXCR, producing one record per CDR3 protein. Of approximately 730,000 distinct CDR3 sequences detected, roughly 47% appear once; the ten largest clones hold 20%. The sequenced sample was blood. These receptors were collected from a woman aged 55 to 70 in good health.

The chain combines TRBV6-5 with TRBJ1-1; D may be TRBD1 (5 bases). Trimming removed 7 bases at V and 3 bases at J, with 15 bases between. This CDR3 has 14 amino acids. Germline CDR1 is MNHEY and CDR2 is SVGAGI. The CDR3 DNA sequence: TGTGCCAGCACTAGGAGGGAGGGGTACACTGAAGCTTTCTTT. As protein: CASTRREGYTEAFF.

This clonotype was picked up many times. The genes are TRBV27 and TRBJ2-3; no definite D call. CDR1 is MNHEY and CDR2 is SMNVEV in the germline V gene (reference sequence). The V end was cut by 2 bases, the J end by 1 base, with 4 bases between. The CDR3 extends over 13 amino acids. The CDR3 DNA is TGTGCCAGCAGTTTAAGGGGCACAGATACGCAGTATTTT. Protein: CASSLRGTDTQYF.

The chain couples TRBV2 to TRBJ1-6, with 7 bases fitting TRBD1. The V gene end was trimmed by 6 bases and the J gene end by 7 bases; junction bases not matched to a gene: 6. The CDR3 has 14 residues. Per the germline V gene, CDR1 is SNHLY and CDR2 is FYNNEI. The DNA of the CDR3 is TGTGCCAGCAGGGGGACAGACCGAAATTCACCCCTCCACTTT. Its translation is CASRGTDRNSPLHF.

This clonotype was observed a handful of times. The chain employs TRBV5-1 and TRBJ2-1, with 12 bases that match TRBD2. The germline V gene encodes CDR1 SGHRS and CDR2 YFSETQ. Unmatched junction bases numbered 6, after V lost 4 bases and J lost 7 bases. The CDR3 consists of 15 residues. CDR3 in DNA: TGCGCCAGCAGCGTGACTAGCGGGGGATATAATGAGCAGTTCTTC. Translated: CASSVTSGGYNEQFF. Using reference TRBV5-1 and TRBJ2-1 for the parts outside the CDR3, the full variable domain is KAGVTQTPRYLIKTRGQQVTLSCSPISGHRSVSWYQQTPGQGLQFLFEYFSETQRNKGNFPGRFSGRQFSNSRSEMNVSTLELGDSALYLCASSVTSGGYNEQFFGPGTRLTVL.

Details on this clonotype: A much larger clone is a single base away; this may be a read error. The chain has TRBV6-2 or TRBV6-3 and TRBJ2-7; 7 positions agree with TRBD2. The CDR3 totals 16 residues. Germline lookup yields CDR1 MNHEY and CDR2 SVGEGT. CDR3 DNA: TGTGCCGGCAGTTACTCGATTGCGGGGGTCTCCTACGAGCAGTACTTC. Its protein is CAGSYSIAGVSYEQYF.

This clonotype occurred a few times. The CDR3 spells CASSPQGDGNIQYF. The CDR3 nucleotides read TGTGCCAGCAGCCCCCAGGGTGATGGAAACATTCAGTACTTC. This rearrangement joins TRBV9 to TRBJ2-4, with TRBD1 as a possible D gene (5 bases). Germline V gives CDR1 SGDLS, CDR2 YYNGEE. The CDR3 extends over 14 amino acids. V lost 4 bases, J lost 6 bases, and 14 bases lay in between.

As to this clonotype: The junction shows a germline mismatch at one end, possibly a read error. CDR3 nucleotide sequence: TGCACCAGCAGCAGCTGGACAGGGGATGGCTACACCTTC. It specifies CTSSSWTGDGYTF. This chain joins TRBV5-1 and TRBJ1-2; TRBD1 agrees at 9 bases. CDR3 length: 13 amino acids. Germline CDR1 is SGHRS and CDR2 is YFSETQ.